This T cell receptor (beta chain) was sequenced in a study of cytomegalovirus exposure and HLA in healthy donors. Study conclusions and caveats: 87-base-pair reads could not separate some V segments, including TRBV6-2 and TRBV6-3. The authors listed around 150 TCR beta chains as cytomegalovirus-associated. Reportedly, HLA-A and HLA-B alleles of most subjects were accurately predicted from TCR beta. By HLA locus, TCR association rates varied in a later analysis, with DRB1 showing the most and HLA-C the fewest.

The CDR3 spans 15 residues. Germline V CDR1 and CDR2: SGDLS, YYNGEE. V was shortened by 3 bases and J by 6 bases, with 16 bases between the two germline ends. This clone is medium-sized (0.01 to 0.1%) in the sample. Its target is unknown. The PCR had 60 Vbeta and 13 Jbeta primers. Sequencing used immunoSEQ multiplex PCR; TCRdb keeps in-frame clones, though not all of them. The sample yields 72,000 or so clones, roughly 69% seen once. The TCR comes from a woman between 45 and 65 years old in good health and CMV-seronegative. Source material: PBMCs. The rearrangement links TRBV9 to TRBJ2-1, with TRBD2 as a possible D gene (7 bases). In DNA, the CDR3 is TGTGCCAGCAGCGAGAGGGGGGGGATCGTCAATGAGCAGTTCTTC. This gives the protein CASSERGGIVNEQFF. Using reference TRBV9 and TRBJ2-1 for the parts outside the CDR3, the full variable domain is DSGVTQTPKHLITATGQRVTLRCSPRSGDLSVYWYQQSLDQGLQFLIQYYNGEERAKGNILERFSAQQFPDLHSELNLSSLELGDSALYFCASSERGGIVNEQFFGPGTRLTVL.